What follows are 15 T cell receptor beta chains derived from one specimen sequenced in a study of T cell responses to AZD1222 COVID-19 vaccine. Produced via immunoSEQ multiplex PCR; TCRdb's table is partial and in-frame only. The sample yields 100,000 to 150,000 clones, 87% seen once. The specimen comprised peripheral blood, sampled on day 0 of AZD1222 vaccination. These receptors came from an adult in good health.

The chain joins TRBV30 to TRBJ1-6; D may be TRBD1 (5 bases). Germline V gives CDR1 GTSNPN, CDR2 SVGIG (reference sequence). CDR3 size: 15 residues. Trimming removed 2 bases at V and 5 bases at J, with 13 bases between. CDR3 amino acids: CAWSIGDRDNSPLHF. DNA for the CDR3: TGTGCCTGGAGTATCGGAGACAGAGATAATTCACCCCTCCACTTT.

The gene calls are TRBV21-1 and TRBJ2-3. TRBV21-1 is given as a pseudogene. There are 9 residues in the CDR3. CDR3 DNA sequence: TGTGCCAGCAAGGGTACGCAGTATTTT. This gives the protein CASKGTQYF.

V gene TRBV27 combines with J gene TRBJ2-7, with D perhaps matching TRBD1 (7 bases). Trimming took 6 bases from V and 3 from J, leaving 18 bases between them. This CDR3 spans 15 amino acids. Germline loops: CDR1 MNHEY, CDR2 SMNVEV (reference sequence). Here the CDR3 reads CASSPGGDSYYEQYF. The CDR3 DNA follows: TGTGCCAGCAGCCCGGGCGGGGACAGCTACTACGAGCAGTACTTC.

The chain uses TRBV19 and TRBJ1-5; D call uncertain. CDR1 is LNHDA and CDR2 is SQIVND in the germline V gene (reference sequence). CDR3 size: 11 residues. Trimming took off 3 bases at V and 12 bases at J, with 9 bases between the two ends. CDR3 protein: CASSMGPNQHF. In DNA, the CDR3 is TGTGCCAGTAGTATGGGTCCAAACCAGCATTTT.

The J gene is TRBJ1-1, the V gene TRBV5-4; TRBD1 might be the D (5 bases). CDR1 is SGHNT, CDR2 YYREEE, per germline (reference sequence). Between the trimmed V and J ends, which lost 6 bases and 2 bases, there was a span of 17 bases. There are 15 residues in the CDR3. In DNA form, the CDR3 reads TGTGCCAGCACCCGATATCAGGGTGCCAACACTGAAGCTTTCTTT. Its translation: CASTRYQGANTEAFF.

Only one count was recorded for this clone. The rearrangement uses TRBV27 and TRBJ2-5; the match to TRBD2 covers 10 bases. With V trimmed by 5 bases and J by 5 bases, 8 bases remained unmatched. Germline CDR1 MNHEY, CDR2 SMNVEV (reference sequence). This CDR3 contains 15 residues. In nucleotides, the CDR3 is TGTGCCAGCAGTGCGCTAGCGGGAGTACTGGAGACCCAGTACTTC. Translated, it gives CASSALAGVLETQYF.

This clone was detected once. J is TRBJ2-7 and V is TRBV3-1 (or the pseudogene TRBV3-2), with TRBD2 identical over 8 bases. The V gene end was trimmed by 1 base and the J gene end by 2 bases; junction bases not matched to a gene: 16. Germline V CDR1 and CDR2: LGHDT, YNNKEL (reference sequence). This CDR3 region has 19 residues. The CDR3 DNA reads as TGTGCCAGCAGCCAAGGTAAAAGGCCGACTAGCGCGAAAACCTACGAGCAGTACTTC. Amino acids: CASSQGKRPTSAKTYEQYF.

The rearrangement uses TRBV4-2 and TRBJ2-2; D gene unclear. This CDR3 is 15 amino acids long. CDR1 is LGHNA and CDR2 is YNFKEQ in the germline V gene. Trimming took off 0 bases at V and 0 bases at J, with 5 bases between the two ends. DNA for the CDR3: TGTGCCAGCAGCCAAGAACAGACGAACACCGGGGAGCTGTTTTTT. Protein sequence: CASSQEQTNTGELFF.

The chain joins TRBV4-2 to TRBJ2-5; TRBD2 might be the D (6 bases). This CDR3 region has 17 residues. The germline gives CDR1 LGHNA, CDR2 YNFKEQ. V shed 3 bases and J shed 2 bases, with 19 bases lying between them. CDR3 protein: CASSQGGGASVQETQYF. The CDR3 bases are TGTGCCAGCAGCCAGGGCGGCGGTGCTAGCGTTCAAGAGACCCAGTACTTC.

This chain links TRBV5-4 with TRBJ1-1; D gene ambiguous. V shed 0 bases and J shed 1 base, with 7 bases lying between them. The CDR3 spans 14 residues. Germline V gives CDR1 SGHNT, CDR2 YYREEE (reference sequence). In DNA, the CDR3 is TGTGCCAGCAGCTTGGCTCCCAAGAACACTGAAGCTTTCTTT. This translates into CASSLAPKNTEAFF.

This chain connects TRBV18 to TRBJ1-5; 7 nucleotides align to TRBD1. After removal of 2 bases from V and 6 bases from J, the junction contained 7 bases not matched to a gene. This CDR3 region has 15 residues. The germline V gene has CDR1 KGHSH and CDR2 LQKENI. CDR3 sequence: CASSPLEGAGQPQHF. The CDR3 nucleotides are TGTGCCAGCTCACCATTGGAGGGGGCTGGTCAGCCCCAGCATTTT.

The genes are TRBV9 and TRBJ1-5, with 8 positions matching TRBD1. In germline, CDR1 is SGDLS, CDR2 YYNGEE. The CDR3 extends over 12 amino acids. The V and J ends lost 3 bases and 9 bases, in that order; junction bases with no gene match: 2. The CDR3 loop reads CASSGGQGPQHF. For the CDR3, the DNA is TGTGCCAGCAGCGGAGGACAGGGGCCCCAGCATTTT.

In its sample, this clone was seen once. This chain links TRBV7-3 with TRBJ2-1, with 8 bases matching TRBD1. J lost 9 bases, V lost 5 bases, and 3 bases had no gene match. CDR1 is SGHTA, CDR2 FQGTGA, per germline. The CDR3 consists of 12 residues. The CDR3 spells CASSAQGGEQFF. The CDR3 coding sequence is TGTGCCAGCAGCGCACAGGGGGGTGAGCAGTTCTTC.

The rearrangement links TRBV6-5 to TRBJ1-1, with 10 positions matching TRBD1. V lost 6 bases and J lost 4; bases outside the gene matches: 5. The CDR3 is 14 amino acids. Germline V gene sequence: CDR1 MNHEY, CDR2 SVGAGI. CDR3 sequence: CASRTGGAGTEAFF. CDR3 bases: TGTGCCAGCAGGACAGGGGGCGCGGGCACTGAAGCTTTCTTT.

Written as DNA, the CDR3 is TGTGCCACCAGCAGAGAGCGGTTAGATCAGCCCCAGCATTTT. This gives the protein CATSRERLDQPQHF. V is TRBV15 and J is TRBJ1-5; D is ambiguous. CDR3 length: 14 amino acids. V lost 0 bases, J lost 5 bases, and 8 bases lay in between. Germline V lookup: CDR1 LNHNV, CDR2 YYDKDF (reference sequence). The full variable domain, with the rest looked up from reference TRBV15 and TRBJ1-5, is DAMVIQNPRYQVTQFGKPVTLSCSQTLNHNVMYWYQQKSSQAPKLLFHYYDKDFNNEADTPDNFQSRRPNTSFCFLDIRSPGLGDTAMYLCATSRERLDQPQHFGDGTRLSIL.